This T cell receptor (beta chain) originates from a study of T cells expressing NK-cell markers. Findings of the study overall: Among four donors, these clonotypes also ranked first in the CD3+CD56-NKG2C+ fraction.

CDR1 and CDR2 from the germline V gene are LGHNT and FRNRAP. The CDR3 consists of 15 residues. TCR beta cDNA was generated via 5'RACE template switching incorporating UMIs. TCRdb reprocessed the 5' RACE reads and reports one entry per CDR3 protein, with no DNA. The table lists 550,000 or so distinct CDR3 sequences, with under 4.5% in the top ten. Note on this clonotype: Its antigen is undetermined.

Sequencing input: blood T cells: a sorted CD56 or NKG2C T cell subset, CD4+ or CD8+ T cells, or bulk PBMC T cells (not recorded which). The V and J genes are TRBV12-5 and TRBJ2-5; the TRBD1 assignment by TCRdb is unverifiable without DNA. The origin of this receptor is a man aged 18 to 35 in good health. This CDR3 is CASAPPGTGRETQYF.